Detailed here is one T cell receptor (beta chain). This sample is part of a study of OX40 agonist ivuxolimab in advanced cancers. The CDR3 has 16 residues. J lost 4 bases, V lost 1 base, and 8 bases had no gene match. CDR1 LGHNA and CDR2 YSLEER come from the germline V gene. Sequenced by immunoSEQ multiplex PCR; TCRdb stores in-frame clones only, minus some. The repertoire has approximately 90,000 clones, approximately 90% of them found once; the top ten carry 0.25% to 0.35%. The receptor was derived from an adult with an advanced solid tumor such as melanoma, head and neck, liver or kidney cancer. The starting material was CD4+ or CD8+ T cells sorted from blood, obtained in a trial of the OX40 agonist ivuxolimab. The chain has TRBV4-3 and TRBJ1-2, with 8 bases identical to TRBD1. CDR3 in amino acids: CASSQVLGQASYGYTF. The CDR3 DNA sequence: TGCGCCAGCAGCCAAGTCCTGGGACAGGCCAGCTATGGCTACACCTTC.